This is a list of T cell receptor beta chains from one sample in a study of identical twins. Via MiXCR, TCRdb re-called the 5' RACE reads, giving one row per CDR3 protein. Of about 260,000 distinct CDR3 sequences in the sample, around 7% are singletons; the top ten hold 3.5% to 4%. These data are also associated with another study on yellow fever vaccine responses in identical twins.

Source material: memory (CD45RO+) T cells sorted from blood. The receptors shown here come from a woman between 18 and 29 years old in good health. Both conserved end residues are part of each CDR3. Fields, in order: V gene, clone size, D gene, J gene, CDR3 DNA, CDR3 protein. The D gene is left open where the match is weak. Rows may omit the clone size; those that give it use once, few, many or a size class.

TRBV11-2	few	TRBD2	TRBJ2-7	TGTGCCAGCAGCGGCCGGTCCGCGGGCCCGAAACCCGTTCTAGCGGCCTACGAGCAGTACTTC	CASSGRSAGPKPVLAAYEQYF
TRBV27	many	TRBD2	TRBJ2-5	TGTGCCAGCAGTTCCCCGCCCAGCGGGAGGGCGACCCAGTACTTC	CASSSPPSGRATQYF
TRBV7-9	few	-	TRBJ1-1	TGTGCCAGCAGCTTAGGGGGTTTTTCCTCTGAAGCTTTCTTT	CASSLGGFSSEAFF
TRBV6-1	-	-	TRBJ2-7	TGTGCCAGCAGTGAAACTGGGTCGGCCAACGAGCAGTACTTC	CASSETGSANEQYF
TRBV20-1	many	-	TRBJ1-1	TGCAGTGCTAGAGTGACAGAGAAAAAAGCTTTCTTT	CSARVTEKKAFF
TRBV21-1	few	-	TRBJ1-5	TGTGCCAGCAGCTCCGGGACAGGGGTATGCCAGCCCCAGCATTTT	CASSSGTGVCQPQHF
TRBV12-3/TRBV12-4	many	-	TRBJ2-2	TGTGCCAGCAGTTTTGGTCTGACCGGGGAGCTGTTTTTT	CASSFGLTGELFF
TRBV20-1	few	TRBD2	TRBJ2-4	TGCAGTGCAACCGGCGGGGGGACAAATAAAAACATTCAGTACTTC	CSATGGGTNKNIQYF
TRBV20-1	few	-	TRBJ2-1	TGCAGTGCTAGTTTTTTAGTGGCTAGTGGTGAGCAGTTCTTC	CSASFLVASGEQFF
TRBV2	-	TRBD2	TRBJ2-4	TGTGCCAGCAGTGAAGCCCAGCGGGGTCAATCAGCCAAAAACATTCAGTACTTC	CASSEAQRGQSAKNIQYF
TRBV12-3/TRBV12-4	few	TRBD1	TRBJ1-2	TGTGCCAGCAGACAGGGGATGCGAGGCTACACCTTC	CASRQGMRGYTF
TRBV6-2/TRBV6-3	-	TRBD1	TRBJ1-2	TGTGCCAGCAGTTACGTGGACAGGGGCTATGGCTACACCTTC	CASSYVDRGYGYTF
TRBV19	few	-	TRBJ2-2	TGTGCCAGTAGTATAGTCGGCAACACCGGGGAGCTGTTTTTT	CASSIVGNTGELFF
TRBV7-9	-	TRBD2	TRBJ2-1	TGTGCCAGCAGCTCCAGCGGGACCTACAATGAGCAGTTCTTC	CASSSSGTYNEQFF
TRBV5-1	few	-	TRBJ1-2	TGCGCCAGCAGCGAACGGGAATATGGCTACACCTTC	CASSEREYGYTF
TRBV5-1	-	TRBD1	TRBJ2-3	TGCGCCAGCTTTAGATCGGGACAGCCAAGCACAGATACGCAGTATTTT	CASFRSGQPSTDTQYF
TRBV2	-	-	TRBJ2-2	TGTGCCAGCAACCTCAGGGGAGGCGGGGAGCTGTTTTTT	CASNLRGGGELFF
TRBV19	once	TRBD1	TRBJ2-7	TGTGCCAGTAGTATACTTGGACAGGGTCGCGAGCAGTACTTC	CASSILGQGREQYF
TRBV4-1	-	TRBD2	TRBJ2-1	TGCGCCAGCAGCCCCCGGGACTATCATTACAATGAGCAGTTCTTC	CASSPRDYHYNEQFF
TRBV7-3	many	-	TRBJ2-3	TGTGCCAGCAGCTCGGGTGGGCAGGCTGGAGATACGCAGTATTTT	CASSSGGQAGDTQYF
TRBV3-1	few	-	TRBJ1-2	TGTGCCAGCAGCGCGGGACTGAATATGGCTACCACCTTC	CASSAGLNMATTF
TRBV2	many	-	TRBJ2-2	TGTGCCAGCGTAGGGCCGCCCCAGACCGGGGAGCTGTTTTTT	CASVGPPQTGELFF
TRBV4-1	few	-	TRBJ2-3	TGCGCCAGCAGCCAAGATGAGATAGATACGCAGTATTTT	CASSQDEIDTQYF
TRBV6-5	-	-	TRBJ2-6	TGTGCCAGCAGTTACGTGGGGGGCTCTGGGGCCAACGTCCTGACTTTC	CASSYVGGSGANVLTF
TRBV18	few	TRBD1	TRBJ2-4	TGTGCCAGCTCGCCGGGACAGGGGGCTTCGGGTTATCAGTACTTC	CASSPGQGASGYQYF
TRBV7-8	few	TRBD1	TRBJ1-1	TGTGCCAGCAGCTTAGCGCGGGACAGGGCTTTTGAAGCTTTCTTT	CASSLARDRAFEAFF
TRBV12-3/TRBV12-4	few	-	TRBJ1-2	TGTGCCAGCAAACTGGCAGGTGGCTACACCTTC	CASKLAGGYTF
TRBV9	many	TRBD1	TRBJ2-1	TGTGCCAGCAGCGTAGGGGACAGAAACAATGAGCAGTTCTTC	CASSVGDRNNEQFF
TRBV11-2	many	TRBD2	TRBJ2-3	TGTGCCAGCAGCCCGAGGCTGGGACTAGCGGAGCGAGATACGCAGTATTTT	CASSPRLGLAERDTQYF
TRBV12-3/TRBV12-4	few	-	TRBJ2-1	TGTGCCAGCAGCCGGTCGGGGGTACTGTTCTTC	CASSRSGVLFF
TRBV4-2	-	-	TRBJ1-2	TGTGCCAGCAGCCAATCGACGGATGGCTACACCTTC	CASSQSTDGYTF
TRBV6-1	many	TRBD1	TRBJ1-5	TGTGCCAGCACCCGGACAGGGATGTATCAGCCCCAGCATTTT	CASTRTGMYQPQHF
TRBV10-3	-	TRBD1	TRBJ1-5	TGTGCCATCAAGGGACAGATAGATCAGCCCCAGCATTTT	CAIKGQIDQPQHF
TRBV20-1	-	-	TRBJ2-5	TGCAGTGCCGCATTAAGTGTGGGGCAAGAGACCCAGTACTTC	CSAALSVGQETQYF
TRBV12-3/TRBV12-4	few	-	TRBJ1-1	TGTGCCAGCAGTTTGCTCAAGAACACTGAAGCTTTCTTT	CASSLLKNTEAFF
TRBV6-1	many	TRBD2	TRBJ2-1	TGTGCCAGCAGTCCTGTAGCGGGGGGGAACAATGAGCAGTTCTTC	CASSPVAGGNNEQFF
TRBV5-1	few	TRBD2	TRBJ2-2	TGCGCCAGCAGCTTGGCCTCACTAGCGTTGAACACCGGGGAGCTGTTTTTT	CASSLASLALNTGELFF
TRBV5-1	few	TRBD2	TRBJ2-1	TGCGCCAGCAGCTTGGTGGCTAGCGGGAGTGGCTACAATGAGCAGTTCTTC	CASSLVASGSGYNEQFF
TRBV12-3/TRBV12-4	-	TRBD2	TRBJ2-1	TGTGCCAGCAAGAGGAGCGGGGGAGAACCCTCCTACAATGAGCAGTTCTTC	CASKRSGGEPSYNEQFF
TRBV20-1	-	TRBD2	TRBJ2-7	TGCAGTGCCCTGACGCTAGCGGGAACCTACGAGCAGTACTTC	CSALTLAGTYEQYF
TRBV7-2	few	-	TRBJ1-3	TGTGCCAGCAGCTTTAGGAACACCATATATTTT	CASSFRNTIYF
TRBV6-5	-	-	TRBJ2-1	TGTGCCAGCAGCTCCCTTGGTGAGCAGTTCTTC	CASSSLGEQFF
TRBV12-3/TRBV12-4	many	TRBD2	TRBJ2-1	TGTGCCACAACTAGCGGGAGTGCGTACAATGAGCAGTTCTTC	CATTSGSAYNEQFF
TRBV4-2	few	-	TRBJ2-1	TGTGCCAGCAGCCAAGATCTTGGACAGAACTACAATGAGCAGTTCTTC	CASSQDLGQNYNEQFF
TRBV12-3/TRBV12-4	-	-	TRBJ2-1	TGTGCCTGCAGTTTAGACCATTTGGGGGGCCCCTCCTACAATGAGCAGTTCTTC	CACSLDHLGGPSYNEQFF
TRBV18	-	-	TRBJ2-1	TGTGCCAGCTCACCAGTGGGGAACAATGAGCAGTTCTTC	CASSPVGNNEQFF
TRBV2	-	-	TRBJ1-6	TGTGCCAGCAGCTACCTCCAGGGACCGCGGGATTCACCCCTCCACTTT	CASSYLQGPRDSPLHF
TRBV4-1	-	TRBD1	TRBJ2-2	TGCGCCAGCAGCCCACGACAGGGCTGGGGGTCCGGGGAGCTGTTTTTT	CASSPRQGWGSGELFF